This T cell receptor beta chain was profiled in a study of T cell changes during pregnancy in multiple sclerosis. This table comes from immunoSEQ multiplex PCR, and its TCRdb copy is limited to in-frame clones, with some not included. The sample lists fewer than 100,000 clones; 89% were seen once. CDR3 length: 12 amino acids. V shed 0 bases and J shed 9 bases, with 9 bases lying between them. Germline V CDR1 and CDR2: SEHNR, FQNEAQ (reference sequence). The rearrangement joins TRBV7-9 to TRBJ2-7, with a possible D match to TRBD2 (7 bases). Sequenced here: peripheral blood, sampled before pregnancy. The receptor was derived from a female donor with multiple sclerosis, enrolled in a pregnancy study. The CDR3 DNA reads as TGTGCCAGCAGCTTAGCGCGGGGGCGGCAGTACTTC. It is translated as CASSLARGRQYF.